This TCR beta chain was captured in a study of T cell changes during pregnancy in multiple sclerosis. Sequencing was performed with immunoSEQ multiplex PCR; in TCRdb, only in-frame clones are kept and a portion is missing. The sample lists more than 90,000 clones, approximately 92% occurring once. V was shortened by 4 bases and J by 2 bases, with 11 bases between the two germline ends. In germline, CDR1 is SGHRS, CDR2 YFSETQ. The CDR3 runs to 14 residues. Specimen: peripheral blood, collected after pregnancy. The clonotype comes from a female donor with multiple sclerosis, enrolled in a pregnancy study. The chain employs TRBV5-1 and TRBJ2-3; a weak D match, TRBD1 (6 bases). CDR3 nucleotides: TGCGCCAGCAGCACCGGACAGTTCACAGATACGCAGTATTTT. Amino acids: CASSTGQFTDTQYF. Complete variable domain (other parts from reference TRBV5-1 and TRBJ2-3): KAGVTQTPRYLIKTRGQQVTLSCSPISGHRSVSWYQQTPGQGLQFLFEYFSETQRNKGNFPGRFSGRQFSNSRSEMNVSTLELGDSALYLCASSTGQFTDTQYFGPGTRLTVL.